What follows are 27 T cell receptor beta chains derived from one specimen sequenced in a study of T cell clonality in common variable immunodeficiency. Data came from immunoSEQ multiplex PCR; TCRdb stores just in-frame clones and leaves some out. The repertoire consists of roughly 42,000 clones, none detected only once. Study-wide points: In common variable immunodeficiency, TCR beta chains reportedly carried fewer deletions and N-nucleotide insertions.

These receptors have no known antigen. The sample consisted of peripheral blood mononuclear cells. These receptors originate from a human donor with common variable immunodeficiency.

This clone has a count of ten or more. From the germline J gene comes the end of the CDR3, since the read stops 3 residues before it. The genes are TRBV18 and TRBJ1-5; TRBD1 aligns across 9 bases. The CDR3 contains 13 residues. J was trimmed by 7 bases and V by 6 bases; bases with no gene match: 4. Germline V gives CDR1 KGHSH, CDR2 LQKENI. CDR3 amino acids: CASSGDREQPQHF. CDR3 DNA (partial): TGTGCCAGCTCGGGGGACAGGGAGCAGCCC.

This clone was found a few times. The read gets to within 3 residues of the CDR3 end, and the germline J gene fills in the rest. The V and J genes are TRBV2 and TRBJ2-7; 13 bases fit TRBD2. With V trimmed by 8 bases and J by 0 bases, 7 bases remained unmatched. This CDR3 spans 16 amino acids. Germline CDR1 reads SNHLY; CDR2 reads FYNNEI. CDR3: CASATSGRPSSYEQYF. The DNA read from the CDR3 is TGTGCCAGCGCGACTAGCGGGAGGCCTAGCTCCTACGAG.

The table lists this clone with many counts. The CDR3 extends 3 residues past the end of the read, so its final part is completed from the germline J gene. The rearrangement joins TRBV19 to TRBJ2-3, with 8 positions matching TRBD1. Germline V gives CDR1 LNHDA, CDR2 SQIVND (reference sequence). The CDR3 is made up of 17 amino acids. Losses at the gene ends were 6 bases for V and 0 bases for J; bases not matched to a gene: 11. The part of the CDR3 DNA that was read is TGTGCCAGTAGACATGAACCGGGACAGGCTAGCACAGATACG. This gives the protein CASRHEPGQASTDT. The full CDR3 reads CASRHEPGQASTDTQYF.

The covered CDR3 bases are TGTGCCTGGAGCCGACAGGCTTCGAACACTGAA. Protein sequence: CAWSRQASNTE. From start to end, the CDR3 is CAWSRQASNTEAFF. The chain uses TRBV30 and TRBJ1-1; D perhaps matches TRBD1 (6 bases). The CDR3 extends 3 residues past the end of the read, so its final part is completed from the germline J gene. V lost 3 bases to trimming and J lost 1 base, with 12 bases between them. Germline assignment: CDR1 GTSNPN and CDR2 SVGIG (reference sequence). The CDR3 length is 14 residues.

This clone has ten or more counts. Sequencing ends 3 residues short of the CDR3 end; the germline J gene provides the rest. Additional DNA sequences in this sample encode the identical CDR3. The chain employs TRBV5-1 and TRBJ2-5; 10 bases agree with TRBD1. The CDR3 is made up of 16 amino acids. CDR1 is SGHRS, CDR2 YFSETQ, per germline. Unmatched junction bases numbered 7, after V lost 0 bases and J lost 5 bases. The CDR3: CASSLAWTGGGETQYF. The part of the CDR3 DNA that was read is TGCGCCAGCAGCTTGGCCTGGACAGGGGGTGGCGAGACC.

This clone turned up a few times. The read comes to an end 3 residues before the CDR3 does, leaving the germline J gene to fill in the end. The chain uses TRBV7-9 and TRBJ1-3; a possible D gene is TRBD1 (5 bases). V lost 4 bases, J lost 0 bases, and 7 bases lay in between. The germline CDR1 and CDR2 sequences are SEHNR and FQNEAQ (reference sequence). The CDR3 totals 14 residues. CDR3 residues: CASSSTVSGNTIYF. Partial CDR3 DNA: TGTGCCAGCAGCTCGACAGTCTCTGGAAACACC. The whole variable domain, remainder taken from reference TRBV7-9 and TRBJ1-3, is DTGVSQNPRHKITKRGQNVTFRCDPISEHNRLYWYRQTLGQGPEFLTYFQNEAQLEKSRLLSDRFSAERPKGSFSTLEIQRTEQGDSAMYLCASSSTVSGNTIYFGEGSWLTVV.

This clone appeared many times. The read gets to within 3 residues of the CDR3 end, and the germline J gene fills in the rest. This chain links TRBV7-3 with TRBJ2-3; 9 bases fit TRBD2. Germline V gene lookup returns CDR1 SGHTA and CDR2 FQGTGA. The V and J ends lost 1 base and 6 bases, in that order; junction bases with no gene match: 5. This CDR3 is built from 15 residues. Partial CDR3 DNA: TGTGCCAGCAGCTTAAGTGGCGGGAGGGGGGATACG. Encoded protein: CASSLSGGRGDT. The whole CDR3 region reads CASSLSGGRGDTQYF. The entire variable domain, with the rest obtained from reference TRBV7-3 and TRBJ2-3, is as follows: GAGVSQTPSNKVTEKGKYVELRCDPISGHTALYWYRQSLGQGPEFLIYFQGTGAADDSGLPNDRFFAVRPEGSVSTLKIQRTERGDSAVYLCASSLSGGRGDTQYFGPGTRLTVL.

This clone was seen a few times. The read gets to within 3 residues of the CDR3 end, and the germline J gene fills in the rest. The rearrangement uses TRBV18 and TRBJ1-2, with D unclear. The CDR3 is 13 amino acids. The ends were cut back, 4 bases at V and 0 bases at J, with 6 bases in the middle. From germline, CDR1 is KGHSH and CDR2 LQKENI. CDR3 DNA, as far as it was read: TGTGCCAGCTCACAGGGCACTAACTATGGC. Encoded protein: CASSQGTNYG. The whole CDR3 protein is CASSQGTNYGYTF.

Comments on this clone: The CDR3 is cut off 3 residues early in the read; its end comes from the germline J gene. The chain recombines TRBV6-2 or TRBV6-3 with TRBJ2-1, with 11 bases lining up with TRBD2. V gave up 11 bases and J gave up 4 bases; unmatched junction bases: 7. The V gene's germline CDR1 is MNHEY and CDR2 SVGEGT. This CDR3 region has 14 residues. The CDR3 loop is CASLGLADYNEQFF. Partial CDR3 DNA: TGTGCCTCTTTGGGACTAGCGGATTACAATGAG.

This clone showed up many times. The CDR3 end falls 3 residues outside the read, so it is completed with the germline J gene. The genes are TRBV18 and TRBJ1-1; 7 bases line up with TRBD1. Germline CDR1 is KGHSH and CDR2 is LQKENI. The CDR3 is made up of 13 amino acids. V dropped 2 bases and J dropped 5; count of bases not matched to a gene: 2. The covered CDR3 bases are TGTGCCAGCTCACCAAAGGGGGCAACTGAA. Translating it yields CASSPKGATE. The whole CDR3 region reads CASSPKGATEAFF.

With regard to this clone: From the germline J gene comes the end of the CDR3, since the read stops 3 residues before it. V and J are TRBV19 and TRBJ2-1; D is unresolved. Trimming took off 7 bases at V and 0 bases at J, with 4 bases between the two ends. The CDR3 has 12 amino acids. Germline V gene lookup returns CDR1 LNHDA and CDR2 SQIVND (reference sequence). The covered CDR3 bases are TGTGCCAGTATGGCCTCCTACAATGAG. It is translated as CASMASYNE. The complete CDR3 protein is CASMASYNEQFF.

This clone was counted a few times. The CDR3 end is not reached by the read, which stops 3 residues before it; the germline J gene fills it in. V gene TRBV19 combines with J gene TRBJ1-5; the match to TRBD1 covers 7 bases. CDR1 is LNHDA, CDR2 SQIVND, per germline (reference sequence). This CDR3 has 14 amino acids. The V and J ends lost 6 bases and 4 bases, in that order; junction bases with no gene match: 6. Here the CDR3 reads CASRDTGDNQPQHF. The covered CDR3 bases are TGTGCCAGTAGAGATACAGGGGATAATCAGCCC.

In the case of this clone: The read falls 3 residues short of the CDR3 end, and the missing part is taken from the germline J gene. This chain joins TRBV2 and TRBJ2-5; D is undetermined. The CDR3 covers 11 residues. The germline CDR1 and CDR2 sequences are SNHLY and FYNNEI. The V end lost 7 bases, the J end lost 5 bases, and 8 bases lay between the germline ends. The CDR3 here is CASTQRETQYF. The sequenced CDR3 bases are TGTGCCAGCACGCAGAGGGAGACC.

A word on this clone: The read ends 3 residues shy of where the CDR3 ends; the end is completed using the germline J gene. The chain couples TRBV6-2 or TRBV6-3 to TRBJ1-5; D may be TRBD1 (5 bases). The V end was cut by 6 bases, the J end by 2 bases, with 14 bases between. From germline, CDR1 is MNHEY and CDR2 SVGEGT. This CDR3 comprises 15 residues. The CDR3 DNA, read in part, is TGTGCCAGCAGAACAGTGCAGGGAGGCAATCAGCCC. Its protein is CASRTVQGGNQP. In full, the CDR3 reads CASRTVQGGNQPQHF.

Details on this clone: The read is 3 residues too short to cover the CDR3 end, so that end is filled in from the germline J gene. The chain is built from TRBV7-2 and TRBJ2-1, with no clear D. The CDR3 loop spans 15 amino acids. V was cut by 5 bases and J by 0 bases, with 11 bases left in between. Per the germline V gene, CDR1 is SGHTA and CDR2 is FQGNSA. The chain's CDR3 is CASSPDSSSYNEQFF. The sequenced part of the CDR3 DNA is TGTGCCAGCAGCCCCGACTCAAGCTCCTACAATGAG.

This clone was seen repeatedly, ten times or more. The CDR3 end lies 3 residues beyond the end of the read and is filled in from the germline J gene. J is TRBJ1-1 and V is TRBV18; D uncertain. The germline gives CDR1 KGHSH, CDR2 LQKENI. The CDR3 runs to 14 residues. Trimming pared 2 bases from V and 1 base from J, leaving 8 bases between. The CDR3 reads CASSPSTANTEAFF. Incomplete CDR3 DNA: TGTGCCAGCTCACCATCCACAGCGAACACTGAA.

On this clone itself: Read sequence stops 3 residues before the CDR3 end, and the germline J gene provides the missing end. The chain links TRBV5-5 to TRBJ1-2; 11 nucleotides match TRBD1. The CDR3 has 15 residues. Germline loops: CDR1 SGHKS, CDR2 YYEKEE (reference sequence). Trimming cost V 2 bases and J 4 bases; bases outside gene matches: 4. The sequenced CDR3 bases are TGTGCCAGCAGCTTAACCGGGACAGGGGGCTATGGC. Translating it yields CASSLTGTGGYG. The full CDR3 reads CASSLTGTGGYGYTF.

Ten or more counts support this clone. The read ends 3 residues shy of where the CDR3 ends; the end is completed using the germline J gene. The chain carries TRBV19 and TRBJ2-7, with 7 bases fitting TRBD1. J gave up 1 base and V 4 bases, and 7 bases lay outside the gene matches. There are 15 residues in the CDR3. Germline assignment: CDR1 LNHDA and CDR2 SQIVND (reference sequence). CDR3 residues: CASSTRTGLSYEQYF. The CDR3 DNA, read in part, is TGTGCCAGTAGTACTAGGACAGGTCTTTCCTACGAG.

A note on this clone: The sequence runs out 3 residues before the end of the CDR3; the remainder is reconstructed from the germline J gene. The chain couples TRBV19 to TRBJ2-7; 9 nucleotides agree with TRBD1. The trim removed 10 bases at V and 3 bases at J, leaving 10 bases unmatched. The CDR3 loop spans 14 amino acids. The V gene's germline CDR1 is LNHDA and CDR2 SQIVND (reference sequence). The CDR3 protein is CATRGPGQGYEQYF. The DNA read from the CDR3 is TGTGCCACCCGAGGGCCGGGACAGGGCTACGAG.

A remark on this clone: The CDR3 end is not reached by the read, which stops 3 residues before it; the germline J gene fills it in. J is TRBJ2-3 and V is TRBV7-8, with a tentative D call TRBD2 (6 bases). This CDR3 spans 15 amino acids. Germline CDR1 reads SGHVS; CDR2 reads FQNEAQ. The germline V and J ends were trimmed by 5 bases and 2 bases, with 14 bases remaining between them. CDR3: CASSTSGSLTDTQYF. The CDR3 DNA, read in part, is TGTGCCAGCAGCACCAGCGGGTCACTCACAGATACG.

Ten or more counts support this clone. The read terminates 3 residues before the CDR3 end, so the remaining end is supplied by the germline J gene. The chain joins TRBV19 to TRBJ2-1; maybe TRBD2 (6 bases). Per the germline V gene, CDR1 is LNHDA and CDR2 is SQIVND (reference sequence). V lost 7 bases, J lost 4 bases, and 11 bases lay in between. This CDR3 region has 13 residues. The CDR3 DNA, read in part, is TGTGCCAGTACGGAGCGGGTGTACAATGAG. Amino acids: CASTERVYNE. The entire CDR3 protein is CASTERVYNEQFF.

This clone has a handful of counts. The read terminates 3 residues ahead of where the CDR3 ends, so the germline J gene completes it. J is TRBJ1-2 and V is TRBV6-2 or TRBV6-3; 7 bases map to TRBD1. The CDR3 consists of 15 residues. The germline CDR1 and CDR2 sequences are MNHEY and SVGEGT. The chain's CDR3 is CASSLAGQALPGYTF. The CDR3 DNA, read in part, is TGTGCCAGCAGCTTGGCAGGACAGGCCTTGCCGGGC.

This clone was detected ten times or more. The observed sequence ends 3 residues before the CDR3 terminus, with the missing tail filled in from the germline J gene. This sequence joins TRBV7-8 and TRBJ1-3, with D maybe TRBD1 (5 bases). Germline CDR1 SGHVS, CDR2 FQNEAQ. The CDR3 has 14 residues. The V and J ends lost 5 bases and 4 bases respectively, with 12 bases between them. The part of the CDR3 DNA that was read is TGTGCCAGCAGCGCGGTAAACAGGGGAAACACC. As protein: CASSAVNRGNT. In full, the CDR3 is CASSAVNRGNTIYF. The full variable domain, completed using reference TRBV7-8 and TRBJ1-3, is GAGVSQSPRYKVAKRGQDVALRCDPISGHVSLFWYQQALGQGPEFLTYFQNEAQLDKSGLPSDRFFAERPEGSVSTLKIQRTQQEDSAVYLCASSAVNRGNTIYFGEGSWLTVV.

Many counts were recorded for this clone. Read data end 3 residues before the CDR3 end; the end is taken from the germline J gene. The chain joins TRBV10-3 to TRBJ2-1, with TRBD1 identical over 8 bases. The V segment lost 2 bases and the J segment 9 bases; nucleotides outside the gene matches: 18. The CDR3 contains 18 residues. The germline gives CDR1 ENHRY, CDR2 SYGVKD. Incomplete CDR3 DNA: TGTGCCATCAGTGAGCTTGGGACAGACAGGGGTAAAGGGGGTGAG. Translated, it gives CAISELGTDRGKGGE. The entire CDR3 is CAISELGTDRGKGGEQFF.

Turning to this clone: The CDR3 extends 3 residues past the end of the read, so its final part is completed from the germline J gene. The V call is TRBV5-1, the J call TRBJ2-2; TRBD2 matches at 10 bases. From germline, CDR1 is SGHRS and CDR2 YFSETQ. The CDR3 is 14 amino acids. Trimming took 8 bases from V and 7 from J; bases not matched to a gene: 8. The CDR3 protein is CASEREGVGGELFF. CDR3 DNA (partial): TGCGCCAGTGAGCGGGAGGGCGTTGGCGGGGAG.

This clone showed up just a few times. The CDR3 end is not reached by the read, which stops 3 residues before it; the germline J gene fills it in. The chain carries TRBV6-1 and TRBJ1-2; D is unclear. The V end was cut by 2 bases, the J end by 3 bases, with 10 bases between. The germline V gene encodes CDR1 MNHNS and CDR2 SASEGT. The CDR3 extends over 14 amino acids. CDR3 region: CASSEFYSHYGYTF. CDR3 DNA (partial): TGTGCCAGCAGTGAATTCTACAGCCACTATGGC.

This clone was seen only a few times. The CDR3 end is not reached by the read, which stops 3 residues before it; the germline J gene fills it in. The chain carries TRBV2 and TRBJ1-2; D might be TRBD1 (5 bases). Germline-derived CDR1 and CDR2 are SNHLY and FYNNEI. The CDR3 length is 13 residues. The CDR3 loop is CASSDRAGRGYTF. CDR3 bases read: TGTGCCAGCAGTGACAGGGCCGGTAGGGGC. Variable domain in full (rest from reference TRBV2 and TRBJ1-2): EPEVTQTPSHQVTQMGQEVILRCVPISNHLYFYWYRQILGQKVEFLVSFYNNEISEKSEIFDDQFSVERPDGSNFTLKIRSTKLEDSAMYFCASSDRAGRGYTFGSGTRLTVV.